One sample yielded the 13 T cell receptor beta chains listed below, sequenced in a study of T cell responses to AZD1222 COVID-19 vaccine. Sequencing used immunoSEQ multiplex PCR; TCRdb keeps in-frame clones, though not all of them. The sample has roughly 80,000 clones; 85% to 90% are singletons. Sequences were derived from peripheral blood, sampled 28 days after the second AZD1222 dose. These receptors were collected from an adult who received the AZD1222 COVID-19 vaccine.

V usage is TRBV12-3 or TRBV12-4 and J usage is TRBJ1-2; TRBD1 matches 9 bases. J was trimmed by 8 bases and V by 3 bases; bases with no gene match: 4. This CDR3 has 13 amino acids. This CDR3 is CASSFTGGRGYTF. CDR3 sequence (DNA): TGTGCCAGCAGTTTTACAGGGGGCCGGGGCTACACCTTC.

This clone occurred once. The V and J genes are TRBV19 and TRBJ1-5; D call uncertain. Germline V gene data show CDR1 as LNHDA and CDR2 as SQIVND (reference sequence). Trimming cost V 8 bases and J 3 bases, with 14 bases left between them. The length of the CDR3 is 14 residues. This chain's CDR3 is CASVGGYPNQPQHF. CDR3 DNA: TGTGCCAGTGTGGGAGGGTACCCCAATCAGCCCCAGCATTTT.

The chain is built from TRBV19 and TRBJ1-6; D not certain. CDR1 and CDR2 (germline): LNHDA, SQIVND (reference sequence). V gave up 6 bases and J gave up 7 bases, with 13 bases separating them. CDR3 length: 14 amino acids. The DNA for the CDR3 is TGTGCCAGTAGGAGGACGGACCCCAATTCACCCCTCCACTTT. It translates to CASRRTDPNSPLHF.

Here the CDR3 DNA reads TGTGCCAGCAGGGGGGATAGCAATCAGCCCCAGCATTTT. It encodes CASRGDSNQPQHF. The chain couples TRBV28 to TRBJ1-5, with D possibly being TRBD1 (5 bases). Trimming cost V 6 bases and J 0 bases, with 6 bases left between them. Germline-derived CDR1 and CDR2 are MDHEN and SYDVKM. This CDR3 contains 13 residues.

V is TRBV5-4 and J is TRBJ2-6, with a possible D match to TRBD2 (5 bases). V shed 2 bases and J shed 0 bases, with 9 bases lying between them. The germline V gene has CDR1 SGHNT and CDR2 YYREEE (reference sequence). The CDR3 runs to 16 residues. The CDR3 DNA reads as TGTGCCAGCAGCTTAGGACTGACCTCTGGGGCCAACGTCCTGACTTTC. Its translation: CASSLGLTSGANVLTF.

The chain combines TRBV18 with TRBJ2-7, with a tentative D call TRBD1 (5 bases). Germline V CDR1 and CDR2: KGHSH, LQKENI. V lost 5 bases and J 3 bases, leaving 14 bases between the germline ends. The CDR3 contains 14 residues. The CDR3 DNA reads TGTGCCAGCTCAACGTCAGACAGTTACTACGAGCAGTACTTC. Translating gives CASSTSDSYYEQYF.

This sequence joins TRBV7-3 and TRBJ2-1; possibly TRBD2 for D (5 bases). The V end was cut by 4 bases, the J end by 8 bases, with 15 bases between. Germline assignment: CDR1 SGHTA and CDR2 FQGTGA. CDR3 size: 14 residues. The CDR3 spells CASSSTGGSHEQFF. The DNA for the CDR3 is TGTGCCAGCAGCTCAACGGGCGGGTCGCATGAGCAGTTCTTC.

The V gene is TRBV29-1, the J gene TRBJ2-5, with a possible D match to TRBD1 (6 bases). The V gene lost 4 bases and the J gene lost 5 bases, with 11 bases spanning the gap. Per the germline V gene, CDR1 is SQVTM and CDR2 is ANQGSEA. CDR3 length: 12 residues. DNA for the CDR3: TGCAGCGTTGTTGTCAGGGGTGAGACCCAGTACTTC. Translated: CSVVVRGETQYF.

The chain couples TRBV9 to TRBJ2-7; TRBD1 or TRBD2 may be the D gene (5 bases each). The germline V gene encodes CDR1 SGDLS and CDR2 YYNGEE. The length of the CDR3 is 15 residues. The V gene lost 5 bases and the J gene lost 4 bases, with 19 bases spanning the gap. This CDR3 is CASSALEGPWYEQYF. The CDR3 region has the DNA TGTGCCAGCAGTGCCCTCGAGGGGCCGTGGTACGAGCAGTACTTC.

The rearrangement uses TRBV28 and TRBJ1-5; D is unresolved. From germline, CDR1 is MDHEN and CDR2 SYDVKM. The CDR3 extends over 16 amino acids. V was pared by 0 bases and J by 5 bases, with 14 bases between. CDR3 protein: CASSLWDGIFHQPQHF. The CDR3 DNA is TGTGCCAGCAGTTTATGGGACGGGATCTTCCATCAGCCCCAGCATTTT.

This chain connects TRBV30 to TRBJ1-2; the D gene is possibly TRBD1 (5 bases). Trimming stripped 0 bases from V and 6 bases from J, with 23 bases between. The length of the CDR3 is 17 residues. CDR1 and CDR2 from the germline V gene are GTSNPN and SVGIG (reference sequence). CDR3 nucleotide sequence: TGTGCCTGGAGTGTACAGCGGCACGGCAGGGAAATTGATGGCTACACCTTC. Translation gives CAWSVQRHGREIDGYTF.

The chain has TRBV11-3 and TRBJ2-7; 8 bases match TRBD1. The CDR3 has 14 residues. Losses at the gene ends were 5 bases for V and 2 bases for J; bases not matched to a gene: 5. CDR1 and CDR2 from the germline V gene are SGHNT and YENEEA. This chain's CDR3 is CASSPQGAPYEQYF. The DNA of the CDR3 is TGTGCCAGCAGCCCTCAGGGGGCTCCCTACGAGCAGTACTTC.

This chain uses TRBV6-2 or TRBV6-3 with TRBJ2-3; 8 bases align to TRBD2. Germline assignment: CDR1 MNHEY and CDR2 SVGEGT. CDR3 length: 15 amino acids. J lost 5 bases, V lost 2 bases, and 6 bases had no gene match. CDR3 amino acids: CASSYQTSGGDTQYF. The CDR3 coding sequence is TGTGCCAGCAGTTACCAAACTAGCGGCGGAGATACGCAGTATTTT.